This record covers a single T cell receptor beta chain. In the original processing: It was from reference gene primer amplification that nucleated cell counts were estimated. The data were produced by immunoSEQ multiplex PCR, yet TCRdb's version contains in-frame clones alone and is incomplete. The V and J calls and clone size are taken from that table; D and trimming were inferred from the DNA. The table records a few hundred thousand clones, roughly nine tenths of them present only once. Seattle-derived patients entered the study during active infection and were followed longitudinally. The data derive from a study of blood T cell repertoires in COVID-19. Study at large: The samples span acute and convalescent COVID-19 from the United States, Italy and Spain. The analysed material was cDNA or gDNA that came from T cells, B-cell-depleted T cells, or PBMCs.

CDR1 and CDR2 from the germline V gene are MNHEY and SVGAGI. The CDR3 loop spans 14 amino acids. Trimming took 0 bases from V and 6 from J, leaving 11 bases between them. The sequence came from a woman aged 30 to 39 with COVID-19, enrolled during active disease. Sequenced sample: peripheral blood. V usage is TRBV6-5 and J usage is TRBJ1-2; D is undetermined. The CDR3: CASSYSQAPDGYTF. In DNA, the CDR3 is TGTGCCAGCAGTTACTCCCAGGCGCCGGATGGCTACACCTTC.